The clone carrying this T cell receptor (beta chain) came up many times. What it binds is unknown. The TCRbeta library incorporated unique molecular identifiers. Each CDR3 protein is one row after TCRdb ran MiXCR on the PCR reads. The sample consists of 200,000 to 300,000 distinct CDR3 sequences, more than 20% of them appearing once. This record belongs to a study of T-cell reconstitution after alpha-beta-depleted transplantation in children. Study results and caveats: T-cell counts and diversity at one year following transplant were attributed mainly to newly produced T cells. At around two months after transplant, the alpha-beta T cells were reportedly derived from several hundred expanded clones that came from non-depleted graft cells.

The length of the CDR3 is 13 residues. Germline-derived CDR1 and CDR2 are SGHTA and FQGNSA. V was clipped by 4 bases and J by 1 base, with 7 bases between them. The TCR comes from a female patient between 2 and 15 years old who had a stem cell transplant for congenital amegakaryocytic thrombocytopenia, so the T cells may come from the graft donor. The sample in question was PBMCs, mostly from graft donor cells, obtained 360 days after TCRalphabeta/CD19-depleted stem cell transplant. This chain links TRBV7-2 with TRBJ1-1; D not resolved. CDR3 bases: TGTGCCAGCAGCTACACAGAGAACACTGAAGCTTTCTTT. This codes for CASSYTENTEAFF.